This T cell receptor beta chain is from a study of cytomegalovirus exposure and HLA in healthy donors. About the study: As an earlier analysis found, about 179 million T cells yielded approximately 100 million unique TCR beta sequences. Study-wide points: A later analysis found that most CMV-associated TCR beta chains appeared HLA-restricted. According to an earlier analysis, most TCR beta V segments yielded productive rearrangements about 90% or about 30% of the time.

The primer mix had 60 Vbeta and 13 Jbeta primers. The authors' processing: Later reanalysis found approximately 80 million unique TCR beta chains, approximately 11 million of them shared. Some clones are missing from TCRdb's copy, which holds only in-frame ones; the method was immunoSEQ multiplex PCR. For V, J and clone size, that table is used; D and trimming come from the DNA. This sample has more than 150,000 clones, with 75% found just once. Trimming shortened V by 4 bases and J by 5 bases, and 16 bases separated the two germline ends. Per the germline V gene, CDR1 is MGHDK and CDR2 is SYGVNS. The CDR3 runs to 15 residues. Note on this clone: Its target is unknown.

The sequencing input was PBMCs. The chain couples TRBV25-1 to TRBJ2-3; D is possibly TRBD2 (6 bases). The TCR comes from a woman aged 40 to 49 in good health and CMV-seropositive. The DNA for the CDR3 is TGTGCCAGCAGTGGCCGAAGGAGGGCCTTAGATACGCAGTATTTT. Translating gives CASSGRRRALDTQYF. The full variable domain, rest sourced from reference TRBV25-1 and TRBJ2-3, is EADIYQTPRYLVIGTGKKITLECSQTMGHDKMYWYQQDPGMELHLIHYSYGVNSTEKGDLSSESTVSRIRTEHFPLTLESARPSHTSQYLCASSGRRRALDTQYFGPGTRLTVL.